The present entry profiles one T cell receptor (beta chain) with its context. Germline V gene sequence: CDR1 MGHRA, CDR2 YSYEKL. J gave up 7 bases and V 0 bases, and 17 bases lay outside the gene matches. This CDR3 comprises 19 residues. This record comes from a study of OX40 agonist ivuxolimab in advanced cancers. TCRdb keeps only in-frame clones here, not all; method: immunoSEQ multiplex PCR. The sample has about 76,000 clones, about 88% seen once. The sequence was obtained from an adult with an advanced solid tumor such as melanoma, head and neck, liver or kidney cancer. Sequences were derived from CD4+ or CD8+ T cells sorted from blood, sampled in a trial of the OX40 agonist ivuxolimab. The V gene is TRBV4-1, the J gene TRBJ2-1; 8 bases fit TRBD2. The CDR3, as DNA: TGCGCCAGCAGCCAAGATTGGGTGGTAGCGGGGCCCCCAGAGAATGAGCAGTTCTTC. Translated, it gives CASSQDWVVAGPPENEQFF.